This TCR beta chain emerged from a study of T cells in Graves' hyperthyroidism and ophthalmopathy. Study-level results: Onset of ophthalmopathy came a median roughly 6.9 months after the model predicted it. Ophthalmopathy was distinguished from stable hyperthyroidism by 13 V-J signatures.

Researchers took RNA transcripts and amplified the TCR beta CDR3 regions from them. When the TCR CDR3 underwent first-round RT-PCR, the HTBI primer set was used. TCRdb used MiXCR to reprocess the multiplex PCR reads, holding one entry per CDR3 protein. The sample has 250,000 to 300,000 distinct CDR3 sequences; approximately 14% are singletons. This clonotype was picked up many times. Its target is unknown. The receptor was isolated from a middle-aged woman with Graves' hyperthyroidism that later progressed to Graves' ophthalmopathy. The source material was blood.

Here the CDR3 reads CASRRNQGGVNEQFF. DNA for the CDR3: TGTGCCAGCAGACGAAATCAAGGCGGGGTTAATGAGCAGTTCTTC. The chain links TRBV11-2 to TRBJ2-1; perhaps TRBD2 as D (6 bases). V was shortened by 6 bases and J by 7 bases, with 19 bases between the two germline ends. Looked up from germline, CDR1 is SGHAT and CDR2 is FQNNGV. This CDR3 is built from 15 residues.